The 15 T cell receptor beta chains below were found in one sample sequenced in a study of PD-L1 blockade in urothelial cancer (dated by TCRdb to 2015 to 2018). The method behind the library was the immunoSEQ multiplex PCR assay. Entries here come from immuneACCESS through TCRdb and include only in-frame sequences with V and J called. Some clones fail to appear in such tables; in the studies checked, an unresolved V gene covers under half of the shortfall, and the cause of the remainder is unknown. This sample holds approximately 15,000 clones; 87% were observed only once. The top ten hold 5.9% of the sample. This specimen consisted of PBMCs, obtained around atezolizumab (anti-PD-L1) treatment. All receptors come from a man in his forties or fifties with urothelial cancer.

The J gene is TRBJ2-2, the V gene TRBV11-2, with TRBD1 as a possible D gene (6 bases). Germline V CDR1 and CDR2: SGHAT, FQNNGV. The CDR3 is made up of 17 amino acids. The V and J ends lost 2 bases and 2 bases respectively, with 15 bases between them. CDR3 loop: CASSLILGRGNTGELFF. In DNA form, the CDR3 reads TGTGCCAGCAGCTTAATCTTGGGCAGGGGCAACACCGGGGAGCTGTTTTTT.

V and J are TRBV5-3 and TRBJ2-3; D perhaps matches TRBD2 (6 bases). TRBV5-3 is an ORF, and what it does is uncertain. The CDR3 totals 17 residues. V shed 5 bases and J shed 2 bases, with 21 bases lying between them. The CDR3: CARSQEEGTESTDTQYF. CDR3 coding DNA: TGTGCCAGAAGTCAGGAGGAGGGGACCGAATCCACAGATACGCAGTATTTT.

This chain joins TRBV5-4 and TRBJ2-7, with 10 bases lining up with TRBD1. This CDR3 contains 16 residues. CDR1 SGHNT and CDR2 YYREEE come from the germline V gene (reference sequence). After removal of 5 bases from V and 1 base from J, the junction contained 9 bases not matched to a gene. Written as DNA, the CDR3 is TGTGCCAGCAGTTCCTACCGGGACAGGGGTTCCTACGAGCAGTACTTC. Protein: CASSSYRDRGSYEQYF. Filled out from reference TRBV5-4 and TRBJ2-7, the complete variable domain reads ETGVTQSPTHLIKTRGQQVTLRCSSQSGHNTVSWYQQALGQGPQFIFQYYREEENGRGNFPPRFSGLQFPNYSSELNVNALELDDSALYLCASSSYRDRGSYEQYFGPGTRLTVT.

The V call is TRBV15, the J call TRBJ2-5; 7 bases map to TRBD1. V dropped 5 bases and J dropped 0; count of bases not matched to a gene: 6. This CDR3 spans 15 amino acids. Germline assignment: CDR1 LNHNV and CDR2 YYDKDF (reference sequence). CDR3 loop: CATSAGQADQETQYF. The DNA of the CDR3 is TGTGCCACCAGCGCAGGACAGGCCGACCAAGAGACCCAGTACTTC.

J is TRBJ1-2 and V is TRBV6-6; TRBD1 matches at 8 bases. The CDR3 totals 12 residues. The V segment lost 10 bases and the J segment 3 bases; nucleotides outside the gene matches: 4. Germline V gene sequence: CDR1 MNHNY, CDR2 SVGAGI (reference sequence). The CDR3 here is CATQGVDYGYTF. Written as DNA, the CDR3 is TGTGCCACACAGGGGGTCGACTATGGCTACACCTTC.

The chain carries TRBV11-3 and TRBJ2-1; D is unresolved. Germline-derived CDR1 and CDR2 are SGHNT and YENEEA. V was shortened by 0 bases and J by 6 bases, with 6 bases between the two germline ends. This CDR3 has 13 residues. The chain's CDR3 is CASSLEGVNEQFF. CDR3 bases: TGTGCCAGCAGCTTAGAAGGAGTCAATGAGCAGTTCTTC. Together with reference TRBV11-3 and TRBJ2-1, the CDR3 gives the full variable domain: EAGVVQSPRYKIIEKKQPVAFWCNPISGHNTLYWYLQNLGQGPELLIRYENEEAVDDSQLPKDRFSAERLKGVDSTLKIQPAELGDSAVYLCASSLEGVNEQFFGPGTRLTVL.

The rearrangement joins TRBV7-9 to TRBJ2-3; 7 nucleotides agree with TRBD2. The CDR3 is 17 amino acids. Germline trimming cut 1 base from V and 8 bases from J; bases unmatched to any gene: 15. Germline loops: CDR1 SEHNR, CDR2 FQNEAQ (reference sequence). As DNA, the CDR3 is TGTGCCAGCAGCTTAGGGTCGACGGGACTACCCATTGTTACGCAGTATTTT. This codes for CASSLGSTGLPIVTQYF.

J is TRBJ1-4 and V is TRBV27; D might be TRBD1 (5 bases). There are 17 residues in the CDR3. V lost 4 bases, J lost 1 base, and 16 bases lay in between. Germline lookup yields CDR1 MNHEY and CDR2 SMNVEV (reference sequence). The CDR3 nucleotides read TGTGCCAGCAGTTCCGCGGGACGGGGGAGAACTAATGAAAAACTGTTTTTT. Protein product: CASSSAGRGRTNEKLFF.

The chain carries TRBV10-1 and TRBJ2-2; tentatively, D is TRBD1 (5 bases). Germline values: CDR1 WNHNN, CDR2 SYGVQD (reference sequence). Trimming left V 3 bases short and J 2 bases short, with 10 bases between. CDR3 size: 15 residues. The chain's CDR3 is CASSDLGENTGELFF. The CDR3 coding sequence is TGCGCCAGCAGTGATCTAGGGGAAAACACCGGGGAGCTGTTTTTT.

V is TRBV27 and J is TRBJ2-7; 8 nucleotides align to TRBD2. The V gene's germline CDR1 is MNHEY and CDR2 SMNVEV (reference sequence). This CDR3 comprises 16 residues. V gave up 5 bases and J gave up 4 bases; unmatched junction bases: 13. The CDR3: CASSPERGFIRYEQYF. The CDR3 DNA is TGTGCCAGCAGTCCCGAGCGGGGGTTTATTAGGTACGAGCAGTACTTC.

CDR3 protein: CASSYSIAGRTDTQYF. The CDR3, as DNA: TGTGCCAGCAGTTACTCGATAGCAGGGCGCACAGATACGCAGTATTTT. This chain connects TRBV6-5 to TRBJ2-3; D perhaps matches TRBD1 (5 bases). The CDR3 sequence is 16 residues long. V was shortened by 0 bases and J by 1 base, with 11 bases between the two germline ends. Germline V gene sequence: CDR1 MNHEY, CDR2 SVGAGI.

The chain uses TRBV7-9 and TRBJ1-4; 7 bases are a match to TRBD1. Germline V gene lookup returns CDR1 SEHNR and CDR2 FQNEAQ (reference sequence). V was clipped by 5 bases and J by 4 bases; unmatched bases: 10. The length of the CDR3 is 16 residues. CDR3 nucleotide sequence: TGTGCCAGCAGCAAGGGGGCAGGAGCATATAATGAAAAACTGTTTTTT. It translates to CASSKGAGAYNEKLFF.

The V gene is TRBV27, the J gene TRBJ1-2; 9 positions agree with TRBD1. Germline lookup yields CDR1 MNHEY and CDR2 SMNVEV (reference sequence). V was clipped by 3 bases and J by 4 bases; unmatched bases: 9. The CDR3 has 16 residues. CDR3 nucleotide sequence: TGTGCCAGCAGTTTCCGGGACAGGGTCTCCCTCTATGGCTACACCTTC. Translated: CASSFRDRVSLYGYTF.

This chain joins TRBV7-9 and TRBJ2-3, with 9 bases that match TRBD2. The CDR3 extends over 16 amino acids. V dropped 6 bases and J dropped 3; count of bases not matched to a gene: 10. Looked up from germline, CDR1 is SEHNR and CDR2 is FQNEAQ (reference sequence). DNA for the CDR3: TGTGCCAGCAGGTCGCCCCTAGCGGGAAGAACAGATACGCAGTATTTT. This sequence encodes CASRSPLAGRTDTQYF.

The chain is built from TRBV2 and TRBJ2-2; 9 nucleotides agree with TRBD1. The CDR3 length is 17 residues. Germline-derived CDR1 and CDR2 are SNHLY and FYNNEI. After removal of 6 bases from V and 3 bases from J, the junction contained 11 bases not matched to a gene. CDR3 protein: CASREGGGQGYTGELFF. DNA for the CDR3: TGTGCCAGCAGGGAGGGGGGGGGACAGGGCTACACCGGGGAGCTGTTTTTT.